This T cell receptor (beta chain) was sequenced during a study of graft-versus-host responses after intestinal transplantation (dated by TCRdb to 2020 to 2022). Notes on the research overall: Multivisceral, liver-intestinal, or isolated intestinal transplants were received by the recipients. To identify alloreactive clones, pre-transplant mixed lymphocyte reaction products were sequenced and then compared with unstimulated pre-transplant donor and recipient T cells. Graft-versus-host and host-versus-graft alloreactive T cell clones were tracked in the graft, circulation and bone marrow after intestinal transplantation using bulk TCR-beta CDR3 sequencing. The cohort enrolled some 23 intestinal transplant recipients, one of whom was a retransplant, and a few patients without pretransplant specimens were excluded. Every recipient was given anti-thymocyte globulin induction, followed by around three years of maintenance tacrolimus and steroids. A peak of at least 4% donor T cells among recipient peripheral blood mononuclear cells was the definition used for donor T cell macrochimerism. Rather than going through the commercial service, samples from a few later patients were sequenced in-house on an Illumina MiSeq and processed with MiXCR.

Remarks on this clone: No cognate antigen has been identified for it. It has no much larger one-base neighbor in the sample; base qualities were not kept.

According to the germline V gene (reference sequence), CDR1 reads PRHDT and CDR2 reads FYEKMQ. The CDR3 goes from the cysteine to the phenylalanine over 15 residues. Only the CDR3 portion is preserved as DNA: 45 bases, with reading frame beginning at the first base. V is reduced by 6 bases and J by 3 bases, leaving a spacing of 12 bases between them. General conclusions and limits of the study: The conclusions were limited by the relatively low number and heterogeneity of the intestinal transplant patients. GvH clones turned up in recipient bone marrow, with some appearing earlier in ileal mucosa or blood, a pattern consistent with an intestinal mucosal origin. Early after transplant, peak levels of circulating GvH clones were found to be associated with declines in HvG clones. In the allografts of patients with donor T cell macrochimerism, GvH to HvG T cell clonal ratios were high.

The time point label of this sample denotes: cells obtained before transplantation from donor or recipient. CD3+CD4+ and CD3+CD8+ populations were FACS-sorted from unstimulated pre-transplant donor and recipient cells taken from spleen or lymph nodes. Library preparation used the immunoSEQ multiplex PCR assay. For most patients, genomic DNA was isolated with the Qiagen DNeasy Blood and Tissue Kit and sent frozen to Adaptive Biotechnologies for TCR sequencing. High-throughput TCR-beta CDR3 sequencing of genomic DNA from most patients was performed by Adaptive Biotechnologies. The paper's processing steps were these. TCR sequencing data for more than 15 patients were retrieved from Adaptive's ImmunoSEQ software; a few other patients were processed with MiXCR and VDJtools. To correct CD4 versus CD8 sorting errors, any sequence found in both subsets at a frequency ratio below 5:1 was removed. Because the origin of CDR3 nucleotide sequences shared between donor and recipient could not be assigned, those sequences were removed. To count as alloreactive, a clone needed at least 2-fold expansion over unstimulated cells and a minimum CFSE-low frequency of 0.002% (template counts) or 0.001% (read counts). Mappable clones were those detected in sequenced pre-transplant spleen, lymph node, or MLR CFSE-low populations of the donor or recipient. Cumulative frequency of alloreactive clones was calculated as a percentage of all sequences weighted by copy number. TCRdb took this table from immuneACCESS and kept in-frame rearrangements with V and J called. Such tables lack part of the clones; where checked against another copy, unresolved V genes explain under half of the gap, and the rest is unexplained. That table gives V, J and clone size, and the DNA gave D and trimming. Counted in this sample were 120,000 or so clones; approximately 92% of them appeared once. The ten largest clonotypes hold less than 0.55% of the sample.

The sequence is built from TRBV13 and TRBJ2-6; the D gene is perhaps TRBD1, on 6 matching bases. This clonotype was sampled from a human donor who received an intestinal transplant. Sequencing used unstimulated CD8+ T cells sorted from spleen or lymph node cells, obtained before intestinal transplant. The CDR3 protein: CASSVQGFGANVLTF. The nucleotides read TGTGCCAGCAGTGTTCAGGGGTTTGGGGCCAACGTCCTGACTTTC.